One and the same sample provided the 13 T cell receptor beta chains below, sequenced in a study of cytomegalovirus exposure and HLA in healthy donors. The PCR used 60 Vbeta and 13 Jbeta primers. Method: immunoSEQ multiplex PCR; TCRdb's copy keeps in-frame clones and lacks some. This table holds 150,000 to 200,000 clones, approximately 81% found once. Input material: PBMCs. The receptors originated from a man between 18 and 35 years old in good health and CMV-seropositive.

This clone was detected only a few times. This chain uses TRBV4-1 with TRBJ1-2, with TRBD1 matching over 8 bases. Germline CDR1 and CDR2: MGHRA and YSYEKL. This CDR3 is built from 16 residues. Germline trimming cut 2 bases from V and 7 bases from J; bases unmatched to any gene: 12. Here the CDR3 reads CASSQPPDRDFSGYTF. The DNA for the CDR3 is TGCGCCAGCAGCCAACCTCCGGACAGGGACTTTAGTGGCTACACCTTC.

This clone was recorded a few times. The genes are TRBV7-6 and TRBJ2-6; no firm D call. CDR3 length: 15 residues. V dropped 2 bases and J dropped 4 bases, with 9 bases sitting between them. From germline, CDR1 is SGHVS and CDR2 FNYEAQ. CDR3 nucleotides: TGTGCCAGCAGCTTATCGGGTTTGGGGGCCAACGTCCTGACTTTC. Translating it yields CASSLSGLGANVLTF.

The chain recombines TRBV7-2 with TRBJ1-6; TRBD1 is a possible D gene (6 bases). Germline CDR1 is SGHTA and CDR2 is FQGNSA. V lost 4 bases and J 5 bases, leaving 12 bases between the germline ends. The CDR3 spans 15 residues. CDR3 coding DNA: TGTGCCAGCAGCTCACAGGGTATACATAATTCACCCCTCCACTTT. This translates into CASSSQGIHNSPLHF. Looking up the rest from reference TRBV7-2 and TRBJ1-6 gives the full variable domain: GAGVSQSPSNKVTEKGKDVELRCDPISGHTALYWYRQSLGQGLEFLIYFQGNSAPDKSGLPSDRFSAERTGGSVSTLTIQRTQQEDSAVYLCASSSQGIHNSPLHFGNGTRLTVT.

This clone was seen a handful of times. The same CDR3 also results from other DNA sequences found in this sample. The rearrangement uses TRBV19 and TRBJ1-3; 7 bases agree with TRBD1. Germline V gene data show CDR1 as LNHDA and CDR2 as SQIVND (reference sequence). V lost 4 bases to trimming and J lost 0 bases; unmatched junction nucleotides: 0. CDR3 length equals 14 residues. This chain's CDR3 is CASSRDSSGNTIYF. CDR3 in DNA: TGTGCCAGTAGTAGGGACAGCTCTGGAAACACCATATATTTT.

The rearrangement uses TRBV4-1 and TRBJ1-1; no reliable D call. V dropped 4 bases and J dropped 5 bases, with 20 bases sitting between them. The CDR3 contains 16 residues. Germline V lookup: CDR1 MGHRA, CDR2 YSYEKL. The CDR3 region has the DNA TGCGCCAGCAGCCTCCCCGCGGGCAGCGTGGGAACTGAAGCTTTCTTT. Translation gives CASSLPAGSVGTEAFF.

The gene calls are TRBV9 and TRBJ2-2; TRBD1 aligns across 7 bases. Germline V gene lookup returns CDR1 SGDLS and CDR2 YYNGEE. The V and J ends lost 4 bases and 4 bases, in that order; junction bases with no gene match: 4. This CDR3 comprises 14 residues. In DNA form, the CDR3 reads TGTGCCAGCAGCCCCCGGACAGGCACCGGGGAGCTGTTTTTT. Translating gives CASSPRTGTGELFF.

The chain links TRBV27 to TRBJ1-1, with no clear D. Germline V CDR1 and CDR2: MNHEY, SMNVEV (reference sequence). Deletions cut 3 bases from V and 13 bases from J, with 12 bases between. The CDR3 length is 11 residues. The DNA for the CDR3 is TGTGCCAGCAGTTTCTCAGGATGGAATTTCTTT. Protein sequence: CASSFSGWNFF.

The count of this clone is one. The chain uses TRBV5-4 and TRBJ2-1; 8 positions match TRBD2. The germline V gene has CDR1 SGHNT and CDR2 YYREEE (reference sequence). The CDR3 runs 15 residues. The V gene end was trimmed by 7 bases and the J gene end by 3 bases; junction bases not matched to a gene: 9. The DNA of the CDR3 is TGTGCCAGCGGACTAGCTCGTAAAAACTACAATGAGCAGTTCTTC. Amino acid sequence: CASGLARKNYNEQFF.

The chain couples TRBV27 to TRBJ2-7, with a weak D call TRBD2 (6 bases). The germline CDR1 and CDR2 sequences are MNHEY and SMNVEV (reference sequence). There are 14 residues in the CDR3. V shed 5 bases and J shed 2 bases, with 13 bases lying between them. This CDR3 is CASSPPGETYEQYF. CDR3 in DNA: TGTGCCAGCAGTCCCCCGGGAGAGACCTACGAGCAGTACTTC.

The chain is built from TRBV4-3 and TRBJ1-3; D unclear. Trimming left V 1 base short and J 0 bases short, with 19 bases between. The germline V gene has CDR1 LGHNA and CDR2 YSLEER. The CDR3 loop spans 19 amino acids. The CDR3 DNA sequence: TGCGCCAGCAGCCAAGTAATAGGCGGGGTAGCTGGCTCTGGAAACACCATATATTTT. Translating it yields CASSQVIGGVAGSGNTIYF.

The rearrangement joins TRBV30 to TRBJ1-1; 9 nucleotides align to TRBD1. Losses at the gene ends were 3 bases for V and 4 bases for J; bases not matched to a gene: 3. Germline-derived CDR1 and CDR2 are GTSNPN and SVGIG (reference sequence). The CDR3 is made up of 13 amino acids. This CDR3 reads CAWRGQGGTEAFF. The DNA of the CDR3 is TGTGCCTGGAGGGGACAGGGAGGCACTGAAGCTTTCTTT. Supplemented by reference TRBV30 and TRBJ1-1, the full variable domain reads SQTIHQWPATLVQPVGSPLSLECTVEGTSNPNLYWYRQAAGRGLQLLFYSVGIGQISSEVPQNLSASRPQDRQFILSSKKLLLSDSGFYLCAWRGQGGTEAFFGQGTRLTVV.

The rearrangement links TRBV11-3 to TRBJ2-1, with 7 nucleotides matching TRBD2. From germline, CDR1 is SGHNT and CDR2 YENEEA. The CDR3 loop spans 15 amino acids. J lost 7 bases, V lost 0 bases, and 6 bases had no gene match. CDR3 protein: CASSLDRTRQNEQFF. For the CDR3, the DNA is TGTGCCAGCAGCTTAGATAGGACTAGGCAAAATGAGCAGTTCTTC. Full variable domain (missing parts from reference TRBV11-3 and TRBJ2-1): EAGVVQSPRYKIIEKKQPVAFWCNPISGHNTLYWYLQNLGQGPELLIRYENEEAVDDSQLPKDRFSAERLKGVDSTLKIQPAELGDSAVYLCASSLDRTRQNEQFFGPGTRLTVL.

This chain joins TRBV7-6 and TRBJ2-7; TRBD2 matches at 8 bases. Germline CDR1 reads SGHVS; CDR2 reads FNYEAQ. The CDR3 contains 12 residues. J lost 9 bases, V lost 4 bases, and 5 bases had no gene match. This CDR3 reads CASSSGGAGQYF. The CDR3 DNA follows: TGTGCCAGCAGCTCGGGGGGGGCAGGGCAGTACTTC.